This T cell receptor (beta chain) was observed in a study of neurological immune-mediated disorders (dated by TCRdb to between 2019 and 2020). In terms of the full investigation: Among the approximately 34 multiple sclerosis patients, about 30 had relapsing-remitting MS and 3 had secondary progressive MS. Longitudinal samples, technical triplicates and paired sorted CD4+ and CD8+ T-cell subsets, alongside PBMC samples, were included among the roughly 98 TCR-beta libraries. The cohort comprised about 68 subjects: roughly 14 HAM/TSP patients, approximately 34 multiple sclerosis patients and 20 or so healthy controls. Using UMI-based sequencing, the study compared peripheral blood TCR-beta repertoires from patients with HTLV-I-associated myelopathy (HAM/TSP), patients with multiple sclerosis, and healthy controls. Results the study describes overall, beyond this receptor: No identical CDR3 amino acid sequences were found to be shared among expanded clones across subjects, suggesting that TCR-beta repertoires were private in all groups. The MS cluster showed no association with clinical or MRI features, and the authors stated that larger cohorts are needed. In a phylogenetic analysis, the repertoires of 18 out of 34 MS patients fell into a single cluster of related CDR3 sequences, pointing to a possible signature at the repertoire level. TCR clonal expansion was highest in HAM/TSP patients and lowest in MS patients, with MS patients falling below even healthy controls.

For the sorted-subset TCR libraries, the starting material was 850,000 to 1,000,000 sorted CD4+ or CD8+ T cells. Multiple sclerosis patients were enrolled in a US clinical protocol evaluating disease progression by magnetic resonance imaging. Peripheral blood was subjected to Ficoll-Hypaque density gradient centrifugation to isolate PBMCs, which were then cryopreserved in liquid nitrogen. The study also sequenced paired sorted CD4+ and CD8+ subsets from healthy controls, HAM/TSP patients and MS patients. From the cysteine through the phenylalanine, the CDR3 covers 13 amino acids. Only the CDR3 DNA is retained, 39 bases long and in frame from the first base. V loses 6 bases, J loses 3 bases, and the germline ends lie 11 bases apart. Per the germline V gene, SGHRS is the CDR1 and YFSETQ is the CDR2. This clonotype appeared many times. It lacks a known antigen. No much larger clonotype is one base removed from it; base qualities were not supplied.

To synthesize cDNA, template-switch 5'RACE was performed with a primer carrying a 10-nucleotide random unique molecular identifier so that each TCR transcript was tagged. Every sequencing run yielded over 170 million TCR-beta sequences covering 15-18 subjects. Total RNA was extracted with the RNeasy kit. Using the KAPA Real-time Library Amplification kit, TCR-beta VDJ regions were amplified with primers for the TCR constant region and the 5'RACE anchor. A first PCR added sample indexes and Illumina adaptors, and a second PCR then raised library yield. After Ampure bead purification, the TCR product of roughly 650 bp was size-selected on a 2% E-gel SizeSelection system. Before pooling, libraries had their quality checked on a Bioanalyzer, their concentration measured with Qubit, and their quantity determined with the Kapa Library Quantification kit. Paired-end 2 x 150 bp sequencing of the libraries was performed on an Illumina HiSeq 2500. To increase sequence diversity, roughly 23-30% phiX was spiked into each library pool. On the authors' methods: The UMI-based MiGEC pipeline processed quality-filtered reads and removed over 85% of raw TCR sequences during error correction. IMGT germline references were used for alignment of VDJ genes, and clonotypes were defined by a unique CDR3 amino acid sequence together with V-J genes. Clonal expansion, Shannon diversity, and CDR3 relatedness (CalcPairwiseDistances, ClusterSamples) were evaluated with VDJtools, and phylogenetic trees were built with CLCbio workbench. Clones with at least 8 unique UMIs were defined as expanded, with this threshold being based on coefficient-of-variation modelling across technical triplicates. The raw public reads went through TCRdb reprocessing: fastp at Q25, MiXCR clone calling, in-frame beta chains kept. Under each unique CDR3 protein, matching rows form one entry showing the most common genes and DNA. It is TCRdb's table, rather than the study itself, that gives the V and J calls and clone size. The table for this sample lists approximately 50,000 distinct CDR3 sequences; about 5% of them were counted only once. Of the sample, approximately 1.5% falls within the top ten clones.

The rearrangement combines TRBV5-1 with TRBJ2-3; TRBD1 is a possible D gene, resting on 5 matching bases. What was sequenced was CD4+ T cells from blood. This receptor was obtained from a woman younger than 35 with multiple sclerosis. The CDR3: CASKETGTDTQYF. The sequenced DNA is TGCGCCAGCAAGGAAACAGGAACAGATACGCAGTATTTT.